One sample yielded the 22 T cell receptor beta chains listed below, sequenced in a study of blood T cell repertoires in COVID-19. Measured with immunoSEQ multiplex PCR; TCRdb has only the in-frame clones, and not every one. This sample carries about 39,000 clones, 80% to 90% of them seen once, and the ten largest clones take 5.2%. Sequenced: peripheral blood. The receptor source for this set is a man aged 40-49 years with active COVID-19.

V gene TRBV7-9 combines with J gene TRBJ2-5; 9 bases are shared with TRBD2. The junction had 6 bases not matched to a gene; V was cut back by 5 bases and J by 2 bases. The CDR3 is 15 residues long. Per the germline V gene, CDR1 is SEHNR and CDR2 is FQNEAQ (reference sequence). CDR3: CASSTLTSGQETQYF. Here the CDR3 DNA reads TGTGCCAGCAGCACCTTAACTAGCGGGCAAGAGACCCAGTACTTC.

The V call is TRBV6-5, the J call TRBJ2-3; 7 bases line up with TRBD2. The germline V gene has CDR1 MNHEY and CDR2 SVGAGI. This CDR3 has 15 residues. Trimming cost V 4 bases and J 2 bases; bases outside gene matches: 6. The CDR3 protein is CASSLAGPATDTQYF. In nucleotides, the CDR3 is TGTGCCAGCAGTTTAGCGGGCCCCGCCACAGATACGCAGTATTTT.

This clone has only a few counts. The chain employs TRBV18 and TRBJ2-7; 12 nucleotides match TRBD2. V lost 6 bases to trimming and J lost 7 bases; unmatched junction nucleotides: 10. Germline V CDR1 and CDR2: KGHSH, LQKENI. The CDR3 loop spans 15 amino acids. Here the CDR3 reads CASSPPTSGSGEQYF. The CDR3 region has the DNA TGTGCCAGCTCCCCGCCGACTAGCGGGAGTGGGGAGCAGTACTTC.

CDR3 in amino acids: CASPPRGEAFF. CDR3 coding DNA: TGTGCCAGTCCCCCAAGGGGAGAAGCTTTCTTT. This sequence joins TRBV6-4 and TRBJ1-1; the D gene is possibly TRBD1 (5 bases). V was pared by 9 bases and J by 8 bases, with 13 bases between. This CDR3 region has 11 residues. The germline CDR1 and CDR2 sequences are MRHNA and SNTAGT.

The chain recombines TRBV19 with TRBJ2-5; D is perhaps TRBD1 (5 bases). V shed 6 bases and J shed 4 bases, with 9 bases lying between them. The CDR3 loop spans 12 amino acids. Germline assignment: CDR1 LNHDA and CDR2 SQIVND (reference sequence). The chain's CDR3 is CASRQVGETQYF. The CDR3 DNA sequence: TGTGCCAGTAGACAGGTCGGAGAGACCCAGTACTTC. Full variable domain (missing parts from reference TRBV19 and TRBJ2-5): DGGITQSPKYLFRKEGQNVTLSCEQNLNHDAMYWYRQDPGQGLRLIYYSQIVNDFQKGDIAEGYSVSREKKESFPLTVTSAQKNPTAFYLCASRQVGETQYFGPGTRLLVL.

The CDR3 DNA is TGTGCCACCAGCAGAGACAGGGCGAATGTCTATGGCTACACCTTC. It translates to CATSRDRANVYGYTF. This chain connects TRBV15 to TRBJ1-2; a weak D match, TRBD1 (5 bases). The germline V and J ends were trimmed by 0 bases and 4 bases, with 12 bases remaining between them. Looked up from germline, CDR1 is LNHNV and CDR2 is YYDKDF (reference sequence). The CDR3 runs to 15 residues.

The chain employs TRBV9 and TRBJ2-3, with D possibly TRBD1 on 6 matching bases. V lost 1 base, J lost 2 bases, and 20 bases lay in between. Germline CDR1 and CDR2: SGDLS and YYNGEE. The CDR3 spans 18 residues. CDR3 loop: CASSVSFEGRGHTDTQYF. Written as DNA, the CDR3 is TGTGCCAGCAGCGTAAGTTTTGAGGGCAGGGGACACACAGATACGCAGTATTTT.

This clone appeared a single time. CDR3 region: CASSESLEVTDTQYF. CDR3 DNA sequence: TGCGCCAGCAGTGAGTCGCTGGAGGTCACAGATACGCAGTATTTT. The J gene is TRBJ2-3, the V gene TRBV10-1; D might be TRBD2 (5 bases). Trimming took off 0 bases at V and 2 bases at J, with 9 bases between the two ends. Germline loops: CDR1 WNHNN, CDR2 SYGVQD (reference sequence). CDR3 length equals 15 residues.

This CDR3 reads CASSREVTNEKLFF. The DNA for the CDR3 is TGTGCCAGCAGCCGGGAGGTCACTAATGAAAAACTGTTTTTT. The chain has TRBV2 and TRBJ1-4; D is uncertain. Germline V gene data show CDR1 as SNHLY and CDR2 as FYNNEI. V shed 6 bases and J shed 2 bases, with 10 bases lying between them. The CDR3 sequence is 14 residues long.

V gene TRBV4-1 combines with J gene TRBJ1-6; D is possibly TRBD1 (6 bases). The CDR3 runs to 15 residues. V gave up 5 bases and J gave up 4 bases, with 12 bases separating them. Per the germline V gene, CDR1 is MGHRA and CDR2 is YSYEKL. In DNA, the CDR3 is TGCGCCAGCAGCTCCCGACAGGTGTATAATTCACCCCTCCACTTT. This gives the protein CASSSRQVYNSPLHF.

The rearrangement joins TRBV14 to TRBJ2-2, with D perhaps matching TRBD2 (5 bases). The CDR3 contains 15 residues. The germline gives CDR1 SGHDN, CDR2 FVKESK. Trimming pared 2 bases from V and 5 bases from J, leaving 12 bases between. This CDR3 is CASSQPGSRTGELFF. The CDR3 nucleotides read TGTGCCAGCAGCCAACCGGGATCGAGGACCGGGGAGCTGTTTTTT.

The chain recombines TRBV10-2 with TRBJ2-2, with D maybe TRBD1 (5 bases). V gave up 5 bases and J gave up 5 bases, with 9 bases separating them. This CDR3 spans 13 amino acids. CDR1 is WSHSY, CDR2 SAAADI, per germline. The CDR3 sequence: CASSRGGTGELFF. The CDR3 nucleotides read TGCGCCAGCAGTAGGGGTGGGACCGGGGAGCTGTTTTTT.

The chain links TRBV29-1 to TRBJ2-7; 8 bases match TRBD1. Unmatched junction bases numbered 5, after V lost 7 bases and J lost 0 bases. Per germline, CDR1 SQVTM and CDR2 ANQGSEA. The CDR3 extends over 13 amino acids. The CDR3 DNA follows: TGCAGCGCAGGACAGGGACCCTCCTACGAGCAGTACTTC. Its translation is CSAGQGPSYEQYF.

This clone appeared a few times. The genes are TRBV27 and TRBJ1-6, with 7 positions matching TRBD1. The CDR3 extends over 16 amino acids. V shed 5 bases, J shed 7 bases, and the junction held 11 bases outside the gene matches. The germline V gene encodes CDR1 MNHEY and CDR2 SMNVEV (reference sequence). The CDR3: CASSVWTGGFNSPLHF. In nucleotides, the CDR3 is TGTGCCAGCAGTGTGTGGACAGGTGGTTTCAATTCACCCCTCCACTTT.

This clone has only one observation. V gene TRBV9 combines with J gene TRBJ2-3; 9 positions match TRBD1. CDR3 length: 15 residues. J lost 2 bases, V lost 2 bases, and 3 bases had no gene match. Germline V gene data show CDR1 as SGDLS and CDR2 as YYNGEE. The chain's CDR3 is CASSVGTGTTDTQYF. CDR3 DNA sequence: TGTGCCAGCAGCGTCGGGACAGGGACCACAGATACGCAGTATTTT.

In this sample, this clone turned up a few times. The V call is TRBV27, the J call TRBJ2-4; no reliable D call. CDR1 is MNHEY, CDR2 SMNVEV, per germline (reference sequence). CDR3 length: 12 amino acids. Trimming removed 5 bases from V and 0 bases from J, with 2 bases in between. The CDR3 spells CASSLAKNIQYF. DNA for the CDR3: TGTGCCAGCAGTCTAGCCAAAAACATTCAGTACTTC.

This clone was observed once. V usage is TRBV9 and J usage is TRBJ2-1, with 12 bases fitting TRBD2. V shed 1 base, J shed 6 bases, and the junction held 14 bases outside the gene matches. The CDR3 totals 19 residues. The germline V gene encodes CDR1 SGDLS and CDR2 YYNGEE. The CDR3, as DNA: TGTGCCAGCAGCGTAAGGGGGGGATTCGGACTAGCGGGATTCAATGAGCAGTTCTTC. As protein: CASSVRGGFGLAGFNEQFF.

The rearrangement uses TRBV29-1 and TRBJ1-2; D not resolved. CDR1 and CDR2 (germline): SQVTM, ANQGSEA. Trimming stripped 2 bases from V and 3 bases from J, with 10 bases between. The CDR3 sequence is 13 residues long. CDR3 residues: CSVETRPDYGYTF. The CDR3 DNA follows: TGCAGCGTTGAAACGAGGCCGGACTATGGCTACACCTTC.

J is TRBJ2-7 and V is TRBV4-2; TRBD2 agrees at 8 bases. Unmatched junction bases numbered 16, after V lost 1 base and J lost 5 bases. Per germline, CDR1 LGHNA and CDR2 YNFKEQ. This CDR3 region has 18 residues. CDR3 protein: CASSQVRIGGELADEQYF. The CDR3 DNA reads TGTGCCAGCAGCCAAGTTCGTATCGGAGGGGAACTAGCGGACGAGCAGTACTTC.

The V gene is TRBV5-6, the J gene TRBJ2-5; 7 nucleotides agree with TRBD1. From germline, CDR1 is SGHDT and CDR2 YYEEEE. Losses at the gene ends were 4 bases for V and 5 bases for J; bases not matched to a gene: 8. The CDR3 is made up of 14 amino acids. CDR3 protein: CASSQKGAGETQYF. CDR3 in DNA: TGTGCCAGCAGCCAAAAGGGGGCAGGGGAGACCCAGTACTTC.

The V gene is TRBV7-8, the J gene TRBJ1-5; a weak D match, TRBD1 (5 bases). V dropped 5 bases and J dropped 8 bases, with 19 bases sitting between them. Germline CDR1 is SGHVS and CDR2 is FQNEAQ. The CDR3 length is 15 residues. The DNA of the CDR3 is TGTGCCAGCAGCCTAGGCGGCGGGGCTGGTAAGCCCCAGCATTTT. This translates into CASSLGGGAGKPQHF.

This clone was seen once. The chain recombines TRBV11-2 with TRBJ1-1; D is unresolved. The V end lost 1 base, the J end lost 7 bases, and 16 bases lay between the germline ends. CDR1 and CDR2 (germline): SGHAT, FQNNGV. The CDR3 consists of 15 residues. CDR3 nucleotides: TGTGCCAGCAGCTTAGTTGGGCCAGCCGGAGGTGAAGCTTTCTTT. Translated: CASSLVGPAGGEAFF.